The 21 T cell receptor beta chains below come from one sample, sequenced in a study of OX40 agonist ivuxolimab in advanced cancers. The library was generated by the immunoSEQ multiplex PCR assay. Drawn from immuneACCESS, this table holds only the in-frame rearrangements with V and J called that TCRdb kept. Clones are partly lost; checked studies trace under half to an unresolved V gene and leave the rest unexplained. The sample yields fewer than 100,000 clones; less than 85% were counted once. In total, the top ten clones hold 0.35% to 0.5% of the sample. The input for sequencing was CD4+ or CD8+ T cells sorted from blood, taken in a trial of the OX40 agonist ivuxolimab. The receptor source for this set is an adult with an advanced solid tumor such as melanoma, head and neck, liver or kidney cancer.

The chain is built from TRBV5-4 and TRBJ2-3; 11 bases agree with TRBD2. Trimming removed 2 bases from V and 1 base from J; junction bases left unmatched: 6. Germline CDR1 is SGHNT and CDR2 is YYREEE (reference sequence). This CDR3 spans 17 amino acids. The CDR3 DNA reads as TGTGCCAGCAGCTTAAGGACTAGCGGGCCCCGCACAGATACGCAGTATTTT. It specifies CASSLRTSGPRTDTQYF.

V and J are TRBV28 and TRBJ1-5; D is undetermined. Germline-derived CDR1 and CDR2 are MDHEN and SYDVKM. The CDR3 spans 13 residues. The V and J ends lost 10 bases and 6 bases respectively, with 16 bases between them. CDR3 sequence: CAIENGPSQPQHF. CDR3 bases: TGTGCCATCGAGAATGGGCCAAGTCAGCCCCAGCATTTT.

The J gene is TRBJ1-1, the V gene TRBV5-6; 9 bases align to TRBD1. The CDR3 sequence is 13 residues long. With 3 bases clipped from V and 7 bases from J, the junction kept 4 bases outside the gene matches. Germline V gene sequence: CDR1 SGHDT, CDR2 YYEEEE. The chain's CDR3 is CASSWADRGEAFF. Here the CDR3 DNA reads TGTGCCAGCAGCTGGGCGGACAGGGGTGAAGCTTTCTTT.

In this sample, this clone turned up once. The V call is TRBV30, the J call TRBJ1-5; 8 bases map to TRBD1. CDR1 and CDR2 (germline): GTSNPN, SVGIG (reference sequence). Losses at the gene ends were 3 bases for V and 7 bases for J; bases not matched to a gene: 8. The CDR3 has 14 amino acids. CDR3 loop: CAWSPWQGAQPQHF. In nucleotides, the CDR3 is TGTGCCTGGAGCCCCTGGCAGGGGGCCCAGCCCCAGCATTTT.

This clone was detected a few times. This chain uses TRBV15 with TRBJ2-6, with D uncertain. V lost 5 bases and J lost 0, with 8 bases in between. The CDR3 length is 15 residues. Germline CDR1 reads LNHNV; CDR2 reads YYDKDF (reference sequence). In nucleotides, the CDR3 is TGTGCCACCAGCCCCCTCTTCTCTGGGGCCAACGTCCTGACTTTC. This encodes CATSPLFSGANVLTF.

The chain couples TRBV7-2 to TRBJ2-3, with D unclear. Germline assignment: CDR1 SGHTA and CDR2 FQGNSA. The CDR3 has 14 amino acids. With 1 base removed from V and 1 base from J, the gap between germline ends came to 6 bases. CDR3 DNA: TGTGCCAGCAGCTTAGGTGGGCGCACAGATACGCAGTATTTT. Residues: CASSLGGRTDTQYF.

This chain joins TRBV5-5 and TRBJ2-7; TRBD2 aligns across 15 bases. CDR3 length equals 19 residues. J gave up 4 bases and V 5 bases, and 16 bases lay outside the gene matches. Germline-derived CDR1 and CDR2 are SGHKS and YYEKEE (reference sequence). CDR3 nucleotide sequence: TGTGCCAGCAGTAACGGACTAGCGGGGGGGCCCGTTTTTTGGTACGAGCAGTACGTC. As protein: CASSNGLAGGPVFWYEQYV.

This clone was seen once. V usage is TRBV18 and J usage is TRBJ2-5, with 10 bases aligning to TRBD2. J was trimmed by 4 bases and V by 6 bases; bases with no gene match: 8. CDR3 length: 15 residues. Germline CDR1 is KGHSH and CDR2 is LQKENI. CDR3 sequence reads: CASSPIGLAVETQYF. CDR3 nucleotides: TGTGCCAGCTCGCCAATAGGACTAGCGGTAGAGACCCAGTACTTC.

The chain has TRBV9 and TRBJ1-5; tentatively, D is TRBD1 (6 bases). Germline V lookup: CDR1 SGDLS, CDR2 YYNGEE. Between the trimmed V and J ends, which lost 0 bases and 2 bases, there was a span of 6 bases. This CDR3 has 14 residues. The chain's CDR3 is CASSVAGGNQPQHF. CDR3 coding DNA: TGTGCCAGCAGCGTAGCAGGGGGCAATCAGCCCCAGCATTTT. The full variable domain, in which reference TRBV9 and TRBJ1-5 provide the parts outside the CDR3, is DSGVTQTPKHLITATGQRVTLRCSPRSGDLSVYWYQQSLDQGLQFLIQYYNGEERAKGNILERFSAQQFPDLHSELNLSSLELGDSALYFCASSVAGGNQPQHFGDGTRLSIL.

The chain couples TRBV2 to TRBJ2-5; possible D gene TRBD2, 6 bases. This CDR3 is built from 14 residues. Between the trimmed V and J ends, which lost 4 bases and 4 bases, there was a span of 13 bases. Germline V gene sequence: CDR1 SNHLY, CDR2 FYNNEI. The CDR3 sequence: CASSGLAPGETQYF. The CDR3 DNA sequence: TGTGCCAGCAGTGGGCTAGCGCCCGGAGAGACCCAGTACTTC.

The chain links TRBV5-1 to TRBJ1-6, with D uncertain. Germline V gene sequence: CDR1 SGHRS, CDR2 YFSETQ. CDR3 length equals 14 residues. V lost 6 bases and J 5 bases, leaving 12 bases between the germline ends. The CDR3 reads CASMVGDNNSPLHF. The CDR3 DNA reads as TGCGCCAGCATGGTAGGAGATAATAATTCACCCCTCCACTTT.

This clone has only a few counts. The rearrangement uses TRBV7-9 and TRBJ1-1, with no clear D. This CDR3 spans 15 amino acids. With 5 bases removed from V and 4 bases from J, the gap between germline ends came to 17 bases. CDR1 and CDR2 (germline): SEHNR, FQNEAQ (reference sequence). CDR3 amino acids: CASSTWLLSSTEAFF. The DNA of the CDR3 is TGTGCCAGCAGCACCTGGCTTCTAAGCAGCACTGAAGCTTTCTTT. The whole variable domain, remainder taken from reference TRBV7-9 and TRBJ1-1, is DTGVSQNPRHKITKRGQNVTFRCDPISEHNRLYWYRQTLGQGPEFLTYFQNEAQLEKSRLLSDRFSAERPKGSFSTLEIQRTEQGDSAMYLCASSTWLLSSTEAFFGQGTRLTVV.

The V and J genes are TRBV5-1 and TRBJ1-5, with D perhaps TRBD1 (5 bases). Germline CDR1 and CDR2: SGHRS and YFSETQ. V gave up 4 bases and J gave up 14 bases, with 19 bases separating them. The CDR3 runs to 13 residues. This CDR3 is CASSRNWQGPKHF. DNA of the CDR3: TGCGCCAGCAGCCGCAATTGGCAGGGCCCCAAGCATTTT.

This clone was seen only once. The rearrangement joins TRBV5-1 to TRBJ2-5; no clear D. This CDR3 has 11 residues. Germline V gene lookup returns CDR1 SGHRS and CDR2 YFSETQ. With 2 bases removed from V and 2 bases from J, the gap between germline ends came to 1 base. CDR3 bases: TGCGCCAGCAGCTTACAAGAGACCCAGTACTTC. This codes for CASSLQETQYF.

The chain has TRBV28 and TRBJ1-1, with D unclear. Germline V gene lookup returns CDR1 MDHEN and CDR2 SYDVKM. CDR3 length equals 13 residues. The V gene lost 7 bases and the J gene lost 1 base, with 10 bases spanning the gap. The CDR3 loop is CASNPLGNTEAFF. The DNA for the CDR3 is TGTGCCAGCAATCCGTTGGGGAACACTGAAGCTTTCTTT.

This clone was recorded a few times. The chain combines TRBV18 with TRBJ2-3, with TRBD2 matching 10 bases. Losses at the gene ends were 2 bases for V and 5 bases for J; bases not matched to a gene: 10. Germline V gene data show CDR1 as KGHSH and CDR2 as LQKENI. The CDR3 covers 17 residues. CDR3 nucleotide sequence: TGTGCCAGCTCACCAGCGGGGACTAGCGTCGAGCGAGATACGCAGTATTTT. It translates to CASSPAGTSVERDTQYF.

V gene TRBV7-8 combines with J gene TRBJ2-2; D uncertain. CDR3 length: 16 amino acids. Trimming took 3 bases from V and 7 from J, leaving 18 bases between them. Germline V CDR1 and CDR2: SGHVS, FQNEAQ. CDR3 DNA sequence: TGTGCCAGCAGCTTTTCCCCCATCAATTCATTCGGGGAGCTGTTTTTT. The encoded protein is CASSFSPINSFGELFF.

The gene calls are TRBV4-1 and TRBJ1-2, with TRBD1 as a possible D gene (5 bases). CDR1 and CDR2 from the germline V gene are MGHRA and YSYEKL. The CDR3 covers 15 residues. The V and J ends lost 0 bases and 7 bases respectively, with 15 bases between them. The CDR3 is CASSQEVGRRFGYTF. The CDR3 DNA sequence: TGCGCCAGCAGCCAAGAAGTGGGACGCCGATTTGGCTACACCTTC.

This rearrangement joins TRBV18 to TRBJ1-1; the match to TRBD1 covers 7 bases. Germline V CDR1 and CDR2: KGHSH, LQKENI. This CDR3 has 15 residues. V lost 2 bases and J lost 1; bases outside the gene matches: 4. In DNA, the CDR3 is TGTGCCAGCTCACCAGTTAACAGGGGGAACACTGAAGCTTTCTTT. It translates to CASSPVNRGNTEAFF.

The rearrangement uses TRBV18 and TRBJ2-3, with unresolved D. Trimming took 3 bases from V and 2 from J, leaving 15 bases between them. The CDR3 covers 16 residues. Germline CDR1 is KGHSH and CDR2 is LQKENI. The DNA for the CDR3 is TGTGCCAGCTCACCCATAGCCCACGCATCCACAGATACGCAGTATTTT. It translates to CASSPIAHASTDTQYF.

The chain couples TRBV28 to TRBJ1-5; D uncertain. The CDR3 is 16 amino acids. Trimming pared 6 bases from V and 0 bases from J, leaving 15 bases between. Germline V gene lookup returns CDR1 MDHEN and CDR2 SYDVKM. The DNA for the CDR3 is TGTGCCAGCAGCTCCCTAAAGGGTCCTAGCAATCAGCCCCAGCATTTT. Its protein product is CASSSLKGPSNQPQHF.